The clone carrying this TCR beta chain was counted at least ten times. The antigen is not known. With 10-nucleotide random UMIs included, cDNA was synthesized by 5'RACE. From 15-18 subjects, each sequencing run yielded over 180 million TCR-beta sequences. TCRdb analysed the 5' RACE reads with MiXCR anew, one entry per CDR3 protein. The sample shows fewer than 50,000 distinct CDR3 sequences, roughly 14% of them seen only once. Sorted libraries were made with some 1 million CD4+ or CD8+ T cells. This record belongs to a study of neurological immune-mediated disorders. Study conclusions and caveats: Levels of TCR clonal expansion peaked in HTLV-1-associated myelopathy and reached their lowest in multiple sclerosis, under those of healthy controls.

This sequence originates from a woman aged 60-75 years with HTLV-1-associated myelopathy (HAM/TSP). Specimen: CD4+ T cells from blood.

The CDR3 loop reads CASSPRTAALNTEAFF. CDR3 DNA sequence: TGCGCCAGCAGCCCTCGTACGGCGGCTCTGAACACTGAAGCTTTCTTT. The chain links TRBV5-1 to TRBJ1-1, with D hard to call. The CDR3 loop spans 16 amino acids. Germline assignment: CDR1 SGHRS and CDR2 YFSETQ. Trimming took 4 bases from V and 0 from J, leaving 16 bases between them.